Given below is one T cell receptor beta chain in context. Its antigen is unidentified. This CDR3 is also generated by other DNA sequences in the sample. This entry belongs to a study of shared clonotypes between healthy human individuals. Looking at the study overall: Sampling drew on donors who were a couple of women and a few men aged 18 to 49.

The study's findings and limits: Generation probability values for non-shared clonotypes were lower than those for clonotypes shared by all four donors. Naive CD4 clonotypes were shared across a handful of donors at about 5.2%.

V shed 3 bases and J shed 2 bases, with 4 bases lying between them. The V gene's germline CDR1 is MDHEN and CDR2 SYDVKM. This CDR3 spans 12 amino acids. Original methodology: For the immunoSEQ data, sequences were junction-only without quality scores, so filtering differed. The table came from immunoSEQ multiplex PCR; TCRdb's copy has only in-frame clones and leaves some out. That table gives V, J and clone size, and the DNA gave D and trimming. In the table there are about 2.1 million clones, roughly 93% of which are singletons. Positively selected for CCR7, the CD45RO-negative cells used as naive CD8 cells excluded terminally differentiated effector memory CD45RA+ cells.

The chain combines TRBV28 with TRBJ1-1; D ambiguous. Material for sequencing was naive CD8+ T cells from PBMCs. The clonotype comes from a man younger than 30 in good health. Some clones in this sample may be carry-over from other donors' samples. The CDR3 loop reads CASSLLNTEAFF. The DNA for the CDR3 is TGTGCCAGCAGTTTGCTAAACACTGAAGCTTTCTTT.